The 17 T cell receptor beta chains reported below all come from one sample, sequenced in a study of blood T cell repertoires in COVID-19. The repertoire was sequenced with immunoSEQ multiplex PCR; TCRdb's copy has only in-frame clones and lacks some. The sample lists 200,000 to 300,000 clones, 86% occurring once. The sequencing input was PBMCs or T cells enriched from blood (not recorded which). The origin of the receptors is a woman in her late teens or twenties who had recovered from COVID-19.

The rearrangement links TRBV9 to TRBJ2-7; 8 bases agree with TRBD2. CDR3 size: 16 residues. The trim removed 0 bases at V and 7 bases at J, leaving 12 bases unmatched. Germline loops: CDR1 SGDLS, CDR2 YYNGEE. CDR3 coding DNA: TGTGCCAGCAGCGTAGACGGGAGGGCCGAGGTGGGGGAGCAGTACTTC. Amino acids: CASSVDGRAEVGEQYF.

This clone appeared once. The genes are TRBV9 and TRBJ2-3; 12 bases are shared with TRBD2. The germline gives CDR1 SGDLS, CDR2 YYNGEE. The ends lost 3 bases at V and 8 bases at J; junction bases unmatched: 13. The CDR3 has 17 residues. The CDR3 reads CASSGHLAGGPGGTQYF. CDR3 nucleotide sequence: TGTGCCAGCAGCGGCCATCTAGCGGGAGGGCCGGGGGGTACGCAGTATTTT.

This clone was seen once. The CDR3 DNA follows: TGTGCCAGCAGTTTAAGGCCAGGGATGGCCAAAAACATTCAGTACTTC. Encoded protein: CASSLRPGMAKNIQYF. The chain carries TRBV28 and TRBJ2-4; tentatively, D is TRBD1 (5 bases). Deletions cut 2 bases from V and 1 base from J, with 12 bases between. Germline V gene sequence: CDR1 MDHEN, CDR2 SYDVKM. CDR3 length equals 16 residues.

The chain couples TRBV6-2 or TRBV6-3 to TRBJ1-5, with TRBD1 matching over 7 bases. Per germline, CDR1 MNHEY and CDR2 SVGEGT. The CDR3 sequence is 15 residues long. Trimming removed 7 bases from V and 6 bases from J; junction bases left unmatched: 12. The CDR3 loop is CASTPDRALFQPQHF. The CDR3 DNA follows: TGTGCCAGCACCCCCGACAGGGCACTCTTTCAGCCCCAGCATTTT.

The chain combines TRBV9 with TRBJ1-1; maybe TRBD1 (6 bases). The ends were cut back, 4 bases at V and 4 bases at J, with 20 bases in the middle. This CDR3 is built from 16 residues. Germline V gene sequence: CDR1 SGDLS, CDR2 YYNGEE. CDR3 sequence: CASSLSGTPLGTEAFF. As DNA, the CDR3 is TGTGCCAGCAGCTTATCCGGGACACCCCTGGGCACTGAAGCTTTCTTT.

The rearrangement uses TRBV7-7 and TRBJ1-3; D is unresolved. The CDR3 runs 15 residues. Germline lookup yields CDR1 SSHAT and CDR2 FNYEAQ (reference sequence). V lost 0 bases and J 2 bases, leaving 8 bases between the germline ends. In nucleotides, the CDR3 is TGTGCCAGCAGCTTAGCTCCTTATCCTGGAAACACCATATATTTT. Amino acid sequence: CASSLAPYPGNTIYF. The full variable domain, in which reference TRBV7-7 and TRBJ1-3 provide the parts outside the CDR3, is GAGVSQSPRYKVTKRGQDVTLRCDPISSHATLYWYQQALGQGPEFLTYFNYEAQPDKSGLPSDRFSAERPEGSISTLTIQRTEQRDSAMYRCASSLAPYPGNTIYFGEGSWLTVV.

CDR3 residues: CASSIQGSASGGPTDTQYF. The CDR3 DNA reads as TGTGCCAGCAGTATCCAAGGGTCGGCCAGTGGGGGCCCCACAGATACGCAGTATTTT. This chain uses TRBV2 with TRBJ2-3; possible D gene TRBD1, 6 bases. The CDR3 runs to 19 residues. V shed 5 bases and J shed 2 bases, with 26 bases lying between them. The germline CDR1 and CDR2 sequences are SNHLY and FYNNEI.

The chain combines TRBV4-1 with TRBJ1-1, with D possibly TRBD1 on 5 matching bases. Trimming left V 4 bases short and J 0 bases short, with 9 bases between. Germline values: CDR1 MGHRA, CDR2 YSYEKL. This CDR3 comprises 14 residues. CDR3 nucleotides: TGCGCCAGCAGCCTCGACAGCCTGAACACTGAAGCTTTCTTT. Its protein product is CASSLDSLNTEAFF.

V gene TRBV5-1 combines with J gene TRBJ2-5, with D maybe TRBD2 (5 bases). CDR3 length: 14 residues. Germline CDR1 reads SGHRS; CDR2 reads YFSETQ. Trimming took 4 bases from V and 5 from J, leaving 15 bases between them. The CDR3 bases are TGCGCCAGCAGCACCCGACCTGGCGGGGAGACCCAGTACTTC. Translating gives CASSTRPGGETQYF.

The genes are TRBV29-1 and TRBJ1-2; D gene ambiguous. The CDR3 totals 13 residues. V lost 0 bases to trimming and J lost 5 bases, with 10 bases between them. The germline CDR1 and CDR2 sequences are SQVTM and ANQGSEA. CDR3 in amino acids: CSVEDGRQYGYTF. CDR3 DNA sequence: TGCAGCGTTGAAGATGGCAGGCAATATGGCTACACCTTC.

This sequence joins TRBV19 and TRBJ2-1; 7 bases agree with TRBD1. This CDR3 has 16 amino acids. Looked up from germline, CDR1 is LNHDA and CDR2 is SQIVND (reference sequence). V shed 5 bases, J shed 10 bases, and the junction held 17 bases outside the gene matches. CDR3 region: CASSLSRGRGSGEQFF. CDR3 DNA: TGTGCCAGTAGTCTCTCCAGGGGGAGAGGATCAGGGGAGCAGTTCTTC.

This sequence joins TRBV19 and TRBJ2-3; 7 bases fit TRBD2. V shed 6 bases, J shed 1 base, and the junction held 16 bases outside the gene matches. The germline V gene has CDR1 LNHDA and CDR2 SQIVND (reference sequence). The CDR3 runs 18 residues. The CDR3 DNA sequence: TGTGCCAGTAGCTCGACGACTAGCTTCCTCAGGGGCACAGATACGCAGTATTTT. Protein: CASSSTTSFLRGTDTQYF.

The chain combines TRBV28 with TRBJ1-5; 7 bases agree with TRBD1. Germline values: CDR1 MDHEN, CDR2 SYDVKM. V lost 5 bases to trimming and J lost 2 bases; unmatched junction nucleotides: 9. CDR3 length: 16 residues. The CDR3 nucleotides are TGTGCCAGCAGTGCTACCCCAGGGGGAGGCAATCAGCCCCAGCATTTT. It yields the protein CASSATPGGGNQPQHF.

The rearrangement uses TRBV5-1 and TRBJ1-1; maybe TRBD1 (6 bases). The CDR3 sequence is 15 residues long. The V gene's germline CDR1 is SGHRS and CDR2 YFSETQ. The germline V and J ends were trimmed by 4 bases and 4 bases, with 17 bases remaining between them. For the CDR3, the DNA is TGCGCCAGCAGCCCTAAACAGGGCGATGGCACTGAAGCTTTCTTT. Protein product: CASSPKQGDGTEAFF.

CDR3 DNA sequence: TGTGCCAGCAGCTTAATTCGGGGGAGTAGGACAAGGGATAACTATGGCTACACCTTC. It translates to CASSLIRGSRTRDNYGYTF. This chain uses TRBV11-2 with TRBJ1-2; D might be TRBD1 (5 bases). CDR1 is SGHAT, CDR2 FQNNGV, per germline. Between the trimmed V and J ends, which lost 2 bases and 1 base, there was a span of 23 bases. CDR3 length equals 19 residues.

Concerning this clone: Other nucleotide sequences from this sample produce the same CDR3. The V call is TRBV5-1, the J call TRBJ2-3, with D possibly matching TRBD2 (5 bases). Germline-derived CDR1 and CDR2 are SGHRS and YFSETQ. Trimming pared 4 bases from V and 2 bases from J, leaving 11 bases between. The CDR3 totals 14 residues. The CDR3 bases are TGCGCCAGCAGCCCCGGAGGATACACAGATACGCAGTATTTT. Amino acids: CASSPGGYTDTQYF.

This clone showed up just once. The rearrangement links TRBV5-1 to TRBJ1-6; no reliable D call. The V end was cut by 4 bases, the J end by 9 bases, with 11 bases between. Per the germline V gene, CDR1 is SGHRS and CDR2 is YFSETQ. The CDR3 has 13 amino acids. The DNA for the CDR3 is TGCGCCAGCAGCGGGATTGAGGGTTCACCCCTCCACTTT. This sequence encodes CASSGIEGSPLHF.